Below, one TCR beta chain is given with its context. Per germline, CDR1 MNHEY and CDR2 SMNVEV (reference sequence). The CDR3 has 16 amino acids. Trimming took 6 bases from V and 3 from J, leaving 17 bases between them. In the authors' methods: Amplification from reference gene primers served as the basis for estimated nucleated cell counts. Clones were read by immunoSEQ multiplex PCR, and TCRdb kept only the in-frame ones, dropping some. V and J calls plus clone size are reproduced from that table; the DNA served to infer D and trimming. This sample has roughly 24,000 clones, with around 91% found just once. The data originate from a study of blood T cell repertoires in COVID-19. Study context: There were acute and convalescent COVID-19 samples, and they came from the United States, Italy and Spain. Sample material is recorded as cDNA or gDNA derived from T cells, B-cell-depleted T cells, or PBMCs.

The source material was peripheral blood. This sequence joins TRBV27 and TRBJ2-2; a possible D gene is TRBD2 (6 bases). This receptor was taken from a woman aged 55-70 years with active COVID-19. DNA of the CDR3: TGTGCCAGCAGGCTTCTGGGGGGAGGCCACACCGGGGAGCTGTTTTTT. It is translated as CASRLLGGGHTGELFF.